These T cell receptor beta chains were read from a single sample in a study of blood T cell repertoires in COVID-19. Data came from immunoSEQ multiplex PCR; TCRdb stores just in-frame clones and leaves some out. The sample yields about 500,000 clones, 85% to 90% seen once. The specimen sequenced was peripheral blood. The receptors shown here come from a woman aged 50 to 60 with COVID-19, enrolled during active disease. Each CDR3 is given with its conserved first and last residue. A D gene is named only where the DNA matches it firmly. Clone size appears in some rows only: once, few, many, or a class for an expanded clone.

. | . | TRBJ1-5 | TRBV5-1 | CASSSDWDQPQHF | TGCGCCAGCAGCTCCGACTGGGATCAGCCCCAGCATTTT
. | . | TRBJ2-7 | TRBV19 | CASSPTPEFAYEQYF | TGTGCCAGTAGTCCCACCCCAGAATTCGCCTACGAGCAGTACTTC
TRBD2 | . | TRBJ2-3 | TRBV27 | CASRELAVTDTQYF | TGTGCCAGCAGGGAACTAGCGGTCACAGATACGCAGTATTTT
TRBD2 | . | TRBJ2-1 | TRBV6-1 | CASSEGTSGGNEQFF | TGTGCCAGCAGTGAAGGGACTAGCGGGGGCAATGAGCAGTTCTTC
. | few | TRBJ2-3 | TRBV6-5 | CASRAGSDTQYF | TGTGCCAGCAGGGCAGGGTCAGATACGCAGTATTTT
TRBD2 | . | TRBJ2-5 | TRBV12-5 | CASGSTWRGGAVETQYF | TGTGCTAGTGGTTCCACCTGGCGCGGGGGGGCCGTGGAGACCCAGTACTTC
. | once | TRBJ2-2 | TRBV30 | CAWRIYPNTGELFF | TGTGCCTGGAGAATCTATCCGAACACCGGGGAGCTGTTTTTT
. | . | TRBJ2-7 | TRBV2 | CASSEGRTGDEQYF | TGTGCCAGCAGTGAGGGCCGAACCGGGGACGAGCAGTACTTC
TRBD2 | . | TRBJ2-1 | TRBV11-2 | CASSAALAGNNEQFF | TGTGCCAGCAGCGCAGCATTAGCGGGGAACAATGAGCAGTTCTTC
. | . | TRBJ2-3 | TRBV5-1 | CASSNLRQADTDTQYF | TGCGCCAGCAGCAACCTCCGACAGGCAGACACAGATACGCAGTATTTT
. | . | TRBJ2-7 | TRBV7-8 | CASSFGGAGEWEQYF | TGTGCCAGCAGCTTCGGTGGGGCAGGGGAGTGGGAGCAGTACTTC
TRBD1 | . | TRBJ1-2 | TRBV5-1 | CASSFTGGGYGYTF | TGCGCCAGCAGCTTTACAGGGGGCGGCTATGGCTACACCTTC
TRBD1 | . | TRBJ1-6 | TRBV7-2 | CASSSGTGENSPLHF | TGTGCCAGCAGCTCCGGGACAGGGGAGAATTCACCCCTCCACTTT
. | . | TRBJ1-4 | TRBV12-5 | CASGNLDEKLFF | TGTGCTAGTGGTAACCTAGATGAAAAACTGTTTTTT
TRBD1 | . | TRBJ1-2 | TRBV30 | CAWSTGGNYGYTF | TGTGCCTGGAGTACAGGGGGCAACTATGGCTACACCTTC
TRBD1 | . | TRBJ1-1 | TRBV27 | CASSSVTTGGSEAFF | TGTGCCAGCAGTTCAGTGACTACAGGGGGCAGTGAAGCTTTCTTT
TRBD1 | . | TRBJ2-5 | TRBV18 | CASSRTGQETQYF | TGTGCCAGCTCACGGACAGGCCAAGAGACCCAGTACTTC
. | . | TRBJ2-1 | TRBV5-1 | CASSLFSRTRAYNEQFF | TGCGCCAGCAGCTTGTTCAGTCGGACACGCGCCTACAATGAGCAGTTCTTC
. | . | TRBJ2-2 | TRBV5-1 | CASGGTRDTGELFF | TGCGCCAGCGGGGGCACTAGAGACACCGGGGAGCTGTTTTTT
TRBD2 | . | TRBJ2-1 | TRBV12-5 | CASARGTSGRNEQFF | TGTGCTAGTGCCAGGGGGACTAGCGGGCGGAATGAGCAGTTCTTC
TRBD1 | . | TRBJ1-1 | TRBV2 | CASGDFGQGEAFF | TGTGCCAGCGGGGATTTTGGACAGGGCGAAGCTTTCTTT
TRBD1 | . | TRBJ2-1 | TRBV24-1 | CATSDLSIGQGNYNEQFF | TGTGCCACCAGTGATCTAAGCATCGGACAGGGTAACTACAATGAGCAGTTCTTC
. | few | TRBJ1-2 | TRBV4-2 | CASSQDGRADYGYTF | TGTGCCAGCAGCCAAGATGGGCGGGCGGACTATGGCTACACCTTC
TRBD1 | . | TRBJ1-6 | TRBV5-1 | CASSSLGTGGRNSPLHF | TGCGCCAGCAGCTCACTCGGGACAGGGGGCCGTAATTCACCCCTCCACTTT
TRBD2 | . | TRBJ2-1 | TRBV7-7 | CASSLGASGGNEQFF | TGTGCCAGCAGCTTAGGCGCTAGCGGGGGTAATGAGCAGTTCTTC
TRBD1 | . | TRBJ2-7 | TRBV29-1 | CSVEVLVTGVYYEQYF | TGCAGCGTTGAAGTCCTAGTTACAGGGGTCTACTACGAGCAGTACTTC
TRBD1 | . | TRBJ2-3 | TRBV28 | CASSSTGPRGDTQYF | TGTGCCAGCAGTTCGACAGGGCCTCGAGGAGATACGCAGTATTTT
. | . | TRBJ2-7 | TRBV5-5 | CASSWGPTYEQYF | TGTGCCAGCAGCTGGGGCCCTACCTACGAGCAGTACTTC
TRBD1 | . | TRBJ2-5 | TRBV11-2 | CASSPDRGETQYF | TGTGCCAGCAGTCCGGACAGGGGAGAGACCCAGTACTTC
. | . | TRBJ2-1 | TRBV15 | CATSILGRGYNEQFF | TGTGCCACCAGCATTCTCGGTCGAGGGTACAATGAGCAGTTCTTC
TRBD1 | . | TRBJ2-1 | TRBV18 | CASSPDRVSYNEQFF | TGTGCCAGCTCACCTGACAGGGTCTCATACAATGAGCAGTTCTTC
. | . | TRBJ2-7 | TRBV7-9 | CASSLAGAHEQYF | TGTGCCAGCAGCTTAGCTGGGGCCCACGAGCAGTACTTC
. | . | TRBJ1-2 | TRBV3-1/TRBV3-2 | CASSQELQGPSGYTF | TGTGCCAGCAGCCAAGAACTACAGGGTCCATCTGGCTACACCTTC
. | . | TRBJ1-6 | TRBV21-1 | CASSKGDRFNSPLHF | TGTGCCAGCAGCAAAGGCGACAGGTTTAATTCACCCCTCCACTTT
TRBD1 | . | TRBJ2-1 | TRBV4-1 | CASSQTPTGDNEQFF | TGCGCCAGCAGCCAAACCCCGACAGGGGACAATGAGCAGTTCTTC
. | . | TRBJ2-7 | TRBV27 | CASSFSSSYEQYF | TGTGCCAGCAGTTTCTCTAGCTCCTACGAGCAGTACTTC
. | . | TRBJ1-5 | TRBV2 | CASTDGLNQPQHF | TGTGCCAGCACGGACGGACTGAATCAGCCCCAGCATTTT
TRBD2 | . | TRBJ2-5 | TRBV6-1 | CASSADSGGAWETQYF | TGTGCCAGCAGTGCGGATAGCGGGGGGGCTTGGGAGACCCAGTACTTC
. | . | TRBJ1-2 | TRBV4-1 | CASSLMGDNSPGRNGYTF | TGCGCCAGCAGCCTCATGGGGGATAATTCGCCGGGGAGGAATGGCTACACCTTC
. | few | TRBJ2-3 | TRBV6-2/TRBV6-3 | CASSYRLGRISTDTQYF | TGTGCCAGCAGTTACCGCTTGGGGCGGATTAGCACAGATACGCAGTATTTT
. | . | TRBJ2-7 | TRBV28 | CASTVGTQQYF | TGTGCCAGCACCGTGGGGACACAGCAGTACTTC
TRBD1 | . | TRBJ2-1 | TRBV6-5 | CASSYSDRGRNNEQFF | TGTGCCAGCAGTTACTCAGACAGGGGGCGAAACAATGAGCAGTTCTTC
. | . | TRBJ1-3 | TRBV11-2 | CASSATDGNTIYF | TGTGCCAGCAGCGCGACAGACGGAAACACCATATATTTT
. | once | TRBJ2-1 | TRBV12-3/TRBV12-4 | CASSRVTAGEQFF | TGTGCCAGCAGTAGGGTCACGGCGGGTGAGCAGTTCTTC
TRBD1 | . | TRBJ1-1 | TRBV6-5 | CASSWTGPDEAFF | TGTGCCAGCAGTTGGACAGGGCCGGATGAAGCTTTCTTT
. | . | TRBJ1-2 | TRBV12-3/TRBV12-4 | CASSLWSEGYTF | TGTGCCAGCAGTTTATGGTCGGAGGGCTACACCTTC
. | few | TRBJ1-6 | TRBV6-6 | CASGFDSSYNSPLHF | TGTGCCAGCGGGTTCGACAGCTCCTATAATTCACCCCTCCACTTT
TRBD2 | . | TRBJ2-1 | TRBV5-4 | CASSPLTSGSYNEQFF | TGTGCCAGCAGCCCCTTGACTAGCGGATCCTACAATGAGCAGTTCTTC
. | few | TRBJ1-5 | TRBV7-2 | CASSLALRNQPQHF | TGTGCCAGCAGCTTAGCGCTCAGGAATCAGCCCCAGCATTTT
TRBD2 | . | TRBJ2-1 | TRBV7-6 | CASSRSGGPGNEQFF | TGTGCCAGCAGCAGAAGCGGGGGCCCGGGGAATGAGCAGTTCTTC
. | . | TRBJ2-2 | TRBV2 | CASSETGYTGELFF | TGTGCCAGCAGTGAAACGGGGTACACCGGGGAGCTGTTTTTT
TRBD1 | . | TRBJ1-1 | TRBV7-9 | CAGSPGTGPLEAFF | TGTGCCGGTTCACCCGGGACAGGGCCCCTTGAAGCTTTCTTT
. | . | TRBJ1-5 | TRBV27 | CASRTGSWPQHF | TGTGCCAGCCGCACGGGTTCATGGCCCCAGCATTTT
. | . | TRBJ1-2 | TRBV12-3/TRBV12-4 | CASSSSQRGYTF | TGTGCCAGCAGTTCTAGTCAGCGGGGCTACACCTTC
TRBD1 | . | TRBJ1-4 | TRBV4-1 | CASSQDLSRGWTNEKLFF | TGCGCCAGCAGCCAAGATCTGTCCAGGGGGTGGACTAATGAAAAACTGTTTTTT
. | . | TRBJ1-5 | TRBV5-1 | CASSLSGDTPGQPQHF | TGCGCCAGCAGTTTGAGTGGGGACACTCCCGGACAGCCCCAGCATTTT
. | few | TRBJ1-2 | TRBV5-6 | CASSTPRTGEGNYGYTF | TGTGCCAGCAGCACCCCCCGCACGGGGGAAGGAAACTATGGCTACACCTTC
TRBD2 | . | TRBJ2-1 | TRBV11-1 | CASSLNGGAYNEQFF | TGTGCCAGCAGCTTAAACGGGGGGGCTTACAATGAGCAGTTCTTC
TRBD1 | few | TRBJ1-1 | TRBV7-2 | CASSLEGTGGWTEAFF | TGTGCCAGCAGCTTAGAAGGGACAGGGGGGTGGACTGAAGCTTTCTTT
. | few | TRBJ1-6 | TRBV19 | CASSTTAGYNSPLHF | TGTGCCAGTAGTACGACAGCTGGTTATAATTCACCCCTCCACTTT